This TCR beta chain was recovered during a study of blood T cell repertoires in COVID-19. Using immunoSEQ multiplex PCR, the repertoire was profiled, and TCRdb retains in-frame clones only, with some absent. The table shows more than 90,000 clones, with more than 75% occurring only once. Sample: peripheral blood. The origin of this receptor is a man aged 65-85 years with acute or convalescent COVID-19.

The CDR3 DNA reads as TGTGCCACCAGTGAAGGACAGGGGAGTTCCGATGAGCAGTTCTTC. Its protein is CATSEGQGSSDEQFF. This chain links TRBV24-1 with TRBJ2-1; 9 nucleotides align to TRBD1. V lost 4 bases and J lost 8; bases outside the gene matches: 8. The CDR3 loop spans 15 amino acids. Germline V gene lookup returns CDR1 KGHDR and CDR2 SFDVKD.